In this sample, the clone carrying this TCR beta chain turned up once. The data belong to a study of OX40 agonist ivuxolimab in advanced cancers. The germline CDR1 and CDR2 sequences are KGHSH and LQKENI. This CDR3 is built from 14 residues. With 5 bases removed from V and 3 bases from J, the gap between germline ends came to 14 bases. Profiled with immunoSEQ multiplex PCR; TCRdb holds only in-frame clones, not every one. Among 98,000 or so clones, roughly 80% were seen once, and the ten largest hold more than 1.2%. This clonotype was sampled from an adult with an advanced solid tumor such as melanoma, head and neck, liver or kidney cancer. The input for sequencing was CD4+ or CD8+ T cells sorted from blood, taken in a trial of the OX40 agonist ivuxolimab. The rearrangement uses TRBV18 and TRBJ2-7, with a tentative D call TRBD1 (6 bases). The CDR3 protein is CASSAGDIGYEQYF. CDR3 in DNA: TGTGCCAGCTCAGCCGGGGACATAGGCTACGAGCAGTACTTC.